The rows below give T cell receptor beta chains drawn from one sample of a study of blood T cell repertoires in COVID-19. The assay was immunoSEQ multiplex PCR, and TCRdb's table has in-frame clones only and misses some. Among 350,000 to 450,000 clones listed, over 75% were seen once. The sequencing input was peripheral blood. All receptors come from a woman aged 55-69 years with COVID-19, enrolled during active disease. Both conserved end residues are part of each CDR3. Each record gives: J gene, V gene, CDR3 protein.

>TRBJ1-6|TRBV5-5
CASSLGRQAGVGLHF
>TRBJ1-1|TRBV9
CASSVDQGLAFF
>TRBJ2-7|TRBV27
CASSRTASLSVEQYF
>TRBJ1-2|TRBV5-1
CASTLTGTGANGYTF
>TRBJ1-6|TRBV11-2
CASSLRMKNRTGDSPLHF
>TRBJ2-5|TRBV5-1
CASSWDSSWRETQYF
>TRBJ2-1|TRBV6-5
CASGASGGPYNEQFF
>TRBJ2-7|TRBV4-2
CASSPRDSYYEQYF
>TRBJ2-2|TRBV3-1/TRBV3-2
CASSQGLAGYTGELFF
>TRBJ2-3|TRBV24-1
CATSEGSADTQYF
>TRBJ2-1|TRBV28
CATLGGAGNEQFF
>TRBJ1-2|TRBV3-1/TRBV3-2
CASTVGRGDGYTF
>TRBJ1-4|TRBV18
CASSPFLDQGGEKLFF
>TRBJ2-1|TRBV30
CAWSVRTSGPYNEQFF
>TRBJ1-4|TRBV12-5
CASTPRPGQGYNEKLFF
>TRBJ2-5|TRBV12-5
CASGSEGTQYF
>TRBJ1-2|TRBV20-1
CSADGLGYTF
>TRBJ1-2|TRBV6-1
CASSERQNGVYGYTF
>TRBJ2-1|TRBV7-9
CASSYSSGGLYNEQFF
>TRBJ2-7|TRBV16
CASSQSTVGEQYF
>TRBJ2-3|TRBV27
CASSLWGGATDTQYF
>TRBJ2-3|TRBV6-5
CAIPGSGRADTQYF